Here is one T cell receptor beta chain with its context. Antigen: not known. Data came from immunoSEQ multiplex PCR; TCRdb stores just in-frame clones and leaves some out. This table holds about 120,000 clones, over 75% found once. The entry originates in a study of T cell responses to AZD1222 COVID-19 vaccine. Study-level findings and limits: It was only a handful of AZD1222 recipients who were seropositive at baseline. Along spike, vaccine-associated CD4 TCRs were found throughout, with dominance at 160-218 and 743-854. Clonal diversity may have been underestimated, and the donors were mostly white British, with more females than males. Increased Spike-specific TCR breadth and depth were observed after two AZD1222 doses.

Germline V CDR1 and CDR2: SQVTM, ANQGSEA. The CDR3 has 13 amino acids. This chain links TRBV29-1 with TRBJ2-2; the D is unclear. The source of this sequence is an adult who received the MenACWY meningococcal vaccine as a control. Sequences were derived from peripheral blood, sampled 28 days after the second dose of the MenACWY control vaccine. CDR3 DNA: TGCAGTGCCGCGAGGTCCAACACCGGGGAGCTGTTTTTT. Its protein product is CSAARSNTGELFF.